Listed below are T cell receptor beta chains from one sample, sequenced in a study of cytomegalovirus exposure and HLA in healthy donors. Assay: immunoSEQ multiplex PCR; the TCRdb copy retains only in-frame clones and omits some. The table has 150,000 to 200,000 clones, 84% seen once. Sequencing input: PBMCs. Receptors originate from a man younger than 45 in good health and CMV-seropositive. CDR3s include the opening cysteine and the closing phenylalanine or tryptophan. Each record gives: V gene, clone size, J gene, D gene, CDR3 DNA, CDR3 protein. A D gene is named only where the DNA matches it firmly. Clone size is shown for a subset of rows, as once, few, many or a class of expanded clone.

v_call: TRBV27; clone_size: -; j_call: TRBJ2-2; d_call: -; cdr3_nt: TGTGCCAGCAGTTTTGGCAGGGGGGTCGGGGAGCTGTTTTTT; cdr3_aa: CASSFGRGVGELFF
v_call: TRBV5-6; clone_size: -; j_call: TRBJ2-7; d_call: -; cdr3_nt: TGTGCCAGCAGCGCCGCTAGCGAGCAGTACTTC; cdr3_aa: CASSAASEQYF
v_call: TRBV5-1; clone_size: -; j_call: TRBJ1-2; d_call: -; cdr3_nt: TGCGCCAGCAGCTTCAGTGGGGGGGCAGACTATGGCTACACCTTC; cdr3_aa: CASSFSGGADYGYTF
v_call: TRBV28; clone_size: -; j_call: TRBJ1-2; d_call: -; cdr3_nt: TGTGCCAGCAGCTACACCCCCAACGGGGGCTACACCTTC; cdr3_aa: CASSYTPNGGYTF
v_call: TRBV20-1; clone_size: -; j_call: TRBJ2-4; d_call: -; cdr3_nt: TGCAGTGCTGAGCAAGGGGACATTCAGTACTTC; cdr3_aa: CSAEQGDIQYF
v_call: TRBV18; clone_size: -; j_call: TRBJ2-1; d_call: -; cdr3_nt: TGTGCCAGCTCACCAAGACAGGACAATGAGCAGTTCTTC; cdr3_aa: CASSPRQDNEQFF
v_call: TRBV18; clone_size: -; j_call: TRBJ2-5; d_call: -; cdr3_nt: TGTGCCAGCTCACCACAGCGGGAGACCCAGTACTTC; cdr3_aa: CASSPQRETQYF
v_call: TRBV25-1; clone_size: -; j_call: TRBJ2-1; d_call: TRBD1; cdr3_nt: TGTGCCAGCAGTGAATGGACAGGGGGCAATGAGCAGTTCTTC; cdr3_aa: CASSEWTGGNEQFF
v_call: TRBV6-1; clone_size: -; j_call: TRBJ1-1; d_call: -; cdr3_nt: TGTGCCAGCGATGGAGAGGGGGGGCTGAGAACTGAAGCTTTCTTT; cdr3_aa: CASDGEGGLRTEAFF
v_call: TRBV7-2; clone_size: -; j_call: TRBJ2-7; d_call: TRBD1; cdr3_nt: TGTGCCAGCAGCAGAAATCGACCGGGACAGGGGACCTACGAGCAGTACTTC; cdr3_aa: CASSRNRPGQGTYEQYF
v_call: TRBV18; clone_size: once; j_call: TRBJ1-2; d_call: -; cdr3_nt: TGTGCCAGCTCACCACCGGGGCAGGCTAACTATGGCTACACCTTC; cdr3_aa: CASSPPGQANYGYTF
v_call: TRBV29-1; clone_size: -; j_call: TRBJ1-2; d_call: -; cdr3_nt: TGCAGCGTTCGGGGGGGCTATGGCTACACCTTC; cdr3_aa: CSVRGGYGYTF
v_call: TRBV11-2; clone_size: -; j_call: TRBJ2-7; d_call: TRBD1; cdr3_nt: TGTGCCAGCAGCTTGGCTGGGACAGGGTCCCACGAGCAGTACTTC; cdr3_aa: CASSLAGTGSHEQYF
v_call: TRBV12-5; clone_size: -; j_call: TRBJ2-1; d_call: TRBD2; cdr3_nt: TGTGCTAGCTCAGTGGCGGGGGGCCCTGAGCAGTTCTTC; cdr3_aa: CASSVAGGPEQFF
v_call: TRBV10-2; clone_size: few; j_call: TRBJ2-7; d_call: -; cdr3_nt: TGCGCCAGCAGCTTAAGGACTCAATACTACGAGCAGTACTTC; cdr3_aa: CASSLRTQYYEQYF
v_call: TRBV25-1; clone_size: -; j_call: TRBJ1-2; d_call: -; cdr3_nt: TGTGCCACTAGGGGCTATGGCTACACCTTC; cdr3_aa: CATRGYGYTF
v_call: TRBV7-9; clone_size: -; j_call: TRBJ2-5; d_call: TRBD2; cdr3_nt: TGTGCCAGCAGCTCCCGGACTAGCGGGAGCGAGACCCAGTACTTC; cdr3_aa: CASSSRTSGSETQYF
v_call: TRBV5-1; clone_size: few; j_call: TRBJ1-2; d_call: -; cdr3_nt: TGCGCCAGCAGCTTGGCCGCGGGGGCAAGCTATGGCTACACCTTC; cdr3_aa: CASSLAAGASYGYTF
v_call: TRBV11-1; clone_size: -; j_call: TRBJ1-1; d_call: -; cdr3_nt: TGTGCCAGCAGCTTTCGCCGACACATGTTGAACACTGAAGCTTTCTTT; cdr3_aa: CASSFRRHMLNTEAFF
v_call: TRBV5-1; clone_size: -; j_call: TRBJ2-1; d_call: -; cdr3_nt: TGCGCCAGCAGCTTCCTAGGTCAGGGTGAGCAGTTCTTC; cdr3_aa: CASSFLGQGEQFF
v_call: TRBV6-1; clone_size: -; j_call: TRBJ2-5; d_call: -; cdr3_nt: TGTGCCAGCAGTGCACACAGGGATGGAGGAGAGACCCAGTACTTC; cdr3_aa: CASSAHRDGGETQYF
v_call: TRBV10-3; clone_size: -; j_call: TRBJ2-1; d_call: -; cdr3_nt: TGTGCCATCAGTGATGGGCAGGGTAGGGATGAGCAGTTCTTC; cdr3_aa: CAISDGQGRDEQFF
v_call: TRBV21-1; clone_size: -; j_call: TRBJ1-5; d_call: -; cdr3_nt: TGTGCCAGCAGCATTCCCTTTCAGCCCCAGCATTTT; cdr3_aa: CASSIPFQPQHF
v_call: TRBV6-5; clone_size: -; j_call: TRBJ2-7; d_call: -; cdr3_nt: TGTGCCAGCAGTTACGAGGACAAAGCCTACGAGCAGTACTTC; cdr3_aa: CASSYEDKAYEQYF
v_call: TRBV5-1; clone_size: -; j_call: TRBJ2-3; d_call: TRBD2; cdr3_nt: TGCGCCAGCAGCTCCGGGACTAGCGGGGGGGCAGATACGCAGTATTTT; cdr3_aa: CASSSGTSGGADTQYF
v_call: TRBV9; clone_size: once; j_call: TRBJ1-1; d_call: -; cdr3_nt: TGTGCCAGCAGCGCCCCGAGGGGGAGTGAAGCTTTCTTT; cdr3_aa: CASSAPRGSEAFF
v_call: TRBV30; clone_size: once; j_call: TRBJ2-3; d_call: TRBD1; cdr3_nt: TGTGCCTGGAGTTTTACCGGGACAGGGACAGATACGCAGTATTTT; cdr3_aa: CAWSFTGTGTDTQYF
v_call: TRBV27; clone_size: -; j_call: TRBJ2-1; d_call: TRBD2; cdr3_nt: TGTGCCAGCAGTTTTCCTGGACTAGCGGGTGTCTTATCCTACAATGAGCAGTTCTTC; cdr3_aa: CASSFPGLAGVLSYNEQFF
v_call: TRBV4-3; clone_size: -; j_call: TRBJ2-2; d_call: TRBD1; cdr3_nt: TGCGCCAGCAGCCAAGATCTCGACAGGGTGGTCACCGGGGAGCTGTTTTTT; cdr3_aa: CASSQDLDRVVTGELFF
v_call: TRBV27; clone_size: few; j_call: TRBJ2-6; d_call: TRBD2; cdr3_nt: TGTGCCAGCAGCCTCCTAGCGGGAGTACCTGGGGCCAACGTCCTGACTTTC; cdr3_aa: CASSLLAGVPGANVLTF
v_call: TRBV5-4; clone_size: -; j_call: TRBJ2-7; d_call: -; cdr3_nt: TGTGCCAGCAGCCGACCGGACACGATGACTCACGAGCAGTACTTC; cdr3_aa: CASSRPDTMTHEQYF
v_call: TRBV19; clone_size: once; j_call: TRBJ1-2; d_call: -; cdr3_nt: TGTGCCAGTAGTATAAGTAGGACGGGAAACTATGGCTACACCTTC; cdr3_aa: CASSISRTGNYGYTF
v_call: TRBV19; clone_size: -; j_call: TRBJ2-5; d_call: TRBD1; cdr3_nt: TGTGCCAGTAGTACTACAGGGGGCGGCGAGACCCAGTACTTC; cdr3_aa: CASSTTGGGETQYF
v_call: TRBV4-2; clone_size: -; j_call: TRBJ2-7; d_call: TRBD1; cdr3_nt: TGTGCCAGCAGCCGAGGGCTTACAGGGGGCTACGAGCAGTACTTC; cdr3_aa: CASSRGLTGGYEQYF
v_call: TRBV9; clone_size: -; j_call: TRBJ1-2; d_call: TRBD1; cdr3_nt: TGTGCCAGCAGCGGACAGGGGACTTTGAACTATGGCTACACCTTC; cdr3_aa: CASSGQGTLNYGYTF
v_call: TRBV9; clone_size: -; j_call: TRBJ2-1; d_call: -; cdr3_nt: TGTGCCAGCAGCCCAGGGGAAGGGTTTGCGAATGAGCAGTTCTTC; cdr3_aa: CASSPGEGFANEQFF
v_call: TRBV19; clone_size: -; j_call: TRBJ2-7; d_call: TRBD1; cdr3_nt: TGTGCCAGTAGTAAACCGGGACAGGGTTACTACGAGCAGTACTTC; cdr3_aa: CASSKPGQGYYEQYF